This T cell receptor (beta chain) was documented in a study of T cells after yellow fever vaccination. MiXCR was run by TCRdb on the 5' RACE reads, yielding one entry per CDR3 protein. The repertoire has approximately 120,000 distinct CDR3 sequences, about 16% of them found once; the top ten carry roughly 45%. The germline V gene has CDR1 MNHNS and CDR2 SASEGT. Trimming removed 3 bases at V and 9 bases at J, with 18 bases between. The CDR3 has 15 residues. The clonotype comes from a man younger than 30 who received the YFV17D yellow fever vaccine. Material: CD8+ T cells sorted from PBMCs, obtained 5 days after the yellow fever booster vaccination. The rearrangement uses TRBV6-1 and TRBJ1-5, with a weak D call TRBD1 (5 bases). The CDR3 sequence: CASSDHWGQDRPQHF. In DNA, the CDR3 is TGTGCCAGCAGTGATCACTGGGGCCAGGATCGGCCCCAGCATTTT.